This paragraph reports one T cell receptor (beta chain). Its specificity is unknown. These data come from a study of vaccination effects on CD4 cells after COVID-19. The study's findings and limits: In healthy vaccinees, only 1 of 255 vaccine-induced clones cross-reacted with common cold coronaviruses.

Data came from immunoSEQ multiplex PCR; TCRdb stores just in-frame clones and leaves some out. The data show 65,000 to 90,000 clones, about four fifths seen once. Before sequencing took place, the ViraFEST assay used viral peptide pools to expand antigen-specific CD4+ T cells. Having been cultured for 9 to 11 days, the cells underwent CD4+ T cell isolation. No vaccinee had earlier SARS-CoV-2 infection, and nucleocapsid antibodies were negative. Germline CDR1 SNHLY, CDR2 FYNNEI. The CDR3 is made up of 14 amino acids. With 6 bases removed from V and 5 bases from J, the gap between germline ends came to 16 bases.

V is TRBV2 and J is TRBJ2-5; perhaps TRBD1 as D (6 bases). The sample here was CD4+ T cells from PBMCs cultured with HCoV-NL63 spike peptides, taken before COVID-19 vaccination. The clonotype comes from a human donor who received a COVID-19 vaccine. CDR3 residues: CASSVRGHGETQYF. The DNA for the CDR3 is TGTGCCAGCAGCGTTCGGGGACACGGGGAGACCCAGTACTTC.